The count of the clone carrying this TCR beta chain is one. The antigen is unknown. This sample was taken from a study of cytomegalovirus exposure and HLA in healthy donors. Overall study results and limits: The authors enumerated over 150 TCR beta chains as linked to cytomegalovirus.

This table comes from immunoSEQ multiplex PCR, and its TCRdb copy is limited to in-frame clones, with some not included. The table records 200,000 to 300,000 clones, about 90% of them present only once. The specimen sequenced was PBMCs. The sequence was obtained from a woman younger than 45 in good health and CMV-seropositive.

In DNA, the CDR3 is TGTGCCAGCAGCCCGGGAACCATCTACGAGCAGTACTTC. It is translated as CASSPGTIYEQYF. V is TRBV7-8 and J is TRBJ2-7, with D possibly being TRBD2 (5 bases). Germline V gives CDR1 SGHVS, CDR2 FQNEAQ. Trimming took off 5 bases at V and 3 bases at J, with 11 bases between the two ends. The CDR3 has 13 residues.